This T cell receptor beta chain comes out of a study of Ad26.COV2.S vaccination and SARS-CoV-2 variants. The study, taken as a whole, reports: Analyses of TCR breadth and depth may have underestimated total T cell responses.

Measured with immunoSEQ multiplex PCR; TCRdb has only the in-frame clones, and not every one. The sample includes a few hundred thousand clones, 80% to 95% seen only once; the top ten take roughly an eighth. Treatment defined: over 15 received Ad26.COV2.S at low or high dose, single or two shots; about five received placebo; per-sample allocation not given. Day 63 after the first injection of vaccine or placebo was the sampling time. Details on this clone: Its antigen is unknown.

CDR3 length equals 16 residues. V lost 3 bases, J lost 6 bases, and 20 bases lay in between. Germline CDR1 is MGHRA and CDR2 is YSYEKL. The genes are TRBV4-1 and TRBJ1-1; possibly TRBD1 for D (5 bases). This TCR derives from a person between 18 and 65 years old who received the Ad26.COV2.S COVID-19 vaccine or a placebo. This specimen was peripheral blood, taken in a trial of Ad26.COV2.S vaccine versus placebo. The CDR3: CASSHGQGGPAAEAFF. The CDR3 DNA follows: TGCGCCAGCAGCCATGGGCAGGGAGGGCCGGCGGCTGAAGCTTTCTTT.